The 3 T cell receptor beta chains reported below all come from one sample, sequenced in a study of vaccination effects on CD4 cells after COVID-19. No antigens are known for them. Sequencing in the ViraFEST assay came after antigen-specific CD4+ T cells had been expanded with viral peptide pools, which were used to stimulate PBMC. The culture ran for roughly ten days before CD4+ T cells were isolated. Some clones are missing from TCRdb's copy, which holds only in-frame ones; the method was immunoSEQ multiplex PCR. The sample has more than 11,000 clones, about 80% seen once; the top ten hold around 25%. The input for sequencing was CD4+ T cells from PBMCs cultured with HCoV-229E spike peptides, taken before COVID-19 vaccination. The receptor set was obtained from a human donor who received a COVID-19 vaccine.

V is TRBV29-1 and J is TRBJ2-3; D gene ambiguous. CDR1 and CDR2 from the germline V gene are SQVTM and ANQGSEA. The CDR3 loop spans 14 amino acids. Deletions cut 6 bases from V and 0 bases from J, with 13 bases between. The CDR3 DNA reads TGCAGCGTGGCAAGGGCCGCTAGCACAGATACGCAGTATTTT. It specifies CSVARAASTDTQYF.

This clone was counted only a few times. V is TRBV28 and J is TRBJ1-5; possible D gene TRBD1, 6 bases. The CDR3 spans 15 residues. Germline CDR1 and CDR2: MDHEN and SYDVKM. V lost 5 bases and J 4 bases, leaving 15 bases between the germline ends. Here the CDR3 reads CASSPQGRLNQPQHF. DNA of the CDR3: TGTGCCAGCAGTCCCCAGGGGCGCTTAAATCAGCCCCAGCATTTT.

As DNA, the CDR3 is TGTGCCAGTAGCGTAGCGGGACAGGGATCCGGGGAGCTGTTTTTT. This gives the protein CASSVAGQGSGELFF. The chain has TRBV19 and TRBJ2-2; D is possibly TRBD1 (9 bases). In germline, CDR1 is LNHDA, CDR2 SQIVND (reference sequence). V lost 6 bases and J lost 6, with 17 bases in between. The CDR3 runs to 15 residues.